Below are 18 T cell receptor beta chains sequenced from a single sample in a study of blood T cells in healthy people across ages. Primers used in a second PCR of about 6 to 11 cycles were a sample-barcoded 5' primer and a J-beta primer mix. TCRdb reprocessed the 5' RACE reads via MiXCR and lists one record per CDR3 protein. The sample lists fewer than 900,000 distinct CDR3 sequences; around 36% were seen once. Sequences were obtained from blood. These receptors originate from a man between 18 and 35 years old in good health.

This sequence joins TRBV7-9 and TRBJ2-5; D remains unclear. V shed 3 bases and J shed 1 base, with 9 bases lying between them. The germline CDR1 and CDR2 sequences are SEHNR and FQNEAQ (reference sequence). This CDR3 has 14 residues. The CDR3 nucleotides are TGTGCCAGCAGCTTCGGCGGCATCCAAGAGACCCAGTACTTC. Translated: CASSFGGIQETQYF.

The genes are TRBV7-2 and TRBJ2-1, with D perhaps TRBD1 (5 bases). Per the germline V gene, CDR1 is SGHTA and CDR2 is FQGNSA. The length of the CDR3 is 12 residues. The ends were cut back, 3 bases at V and 10 bases at J, with 10 bases in the middle. CDR3 DNA sequence: TGTGCCAGCAGCTTTAGGGGTTCGGAGCAGTTCTTC. Translated: CASSFRGSEQFF.

This chain joins TRBV2 and TRBJ2-1, with TRBD2 matching over 9 bases. V was pared by 3 bases and J by 15 bases, with 6 bases of the junction left unmatched. The CDR3 consists of 12 residues. In germline, CDR1 is SNHLY, CDR2 FYNNEI. The DNA for the CDR3 is TGTGCCAGCAGTGATGGGGGACTAGCTCGGTTCTTC. Its protein product is CASSDGGLARFF.

In its sample, this clonotype was seen many times. The V call is TRBV4-3, the J call TRBJ2-1; possibly TRBD2 for D (6 bases). V was clipped by 0 bases and J by 3 bases, with 18 bases between them. The CDR3 runs to 18 residues. The germline gives CDR1 LGHNA, CDR2 YSLEER. The CDR3 here is CASSQDSGSGWNYNEQFF. The DNA for the CDR3 is TGCGCCAGCAGCCAAGATAGCGGTTCAGGCTGGAACTACAATGAGCAGTTCTTC.

The chain couples TRBV6-6 to TRBJ1-1; TRBD1 aligns across 7 bases. The CDR3 extends over 12 amino acids. V trimming: 4 bases; J trimming: 10 bases; junction bases outside the gene matches: 6. Germline CDR1 is MNHNY and CDR2 is SVGAGI (reference sequence). CDR3 nucleotides: TGTGCCAGCAGTTCGCGACAGGGAGTAGCTTTCTTT. It encodes CASSSRQGVAFF.

On this clonotype itself: Germline and junction disagree at one end, which may indicate a read error. The chain is built from TRBV11-2 and TRBJ2-1, with unresolved D. The CDR3 runs to 15 residues. Germline lookup yields CDR1 SGHAT and CDR2 FQNNGV. The CDR3 sequence is CASGLDGPSYNEQFF. CDR3 DNA sequence: TGTGCCAGCGGCTTAGATGGGCCATCCTACAATGAGCAGTTCTTC.

V is TRBV20-1 and J is TRBJ2-2; 8 positions agree with TRBD1. The J segment lost 0 bases and the V segment lost 3 bases, leaving 6 bases of the junction unmatched. In germline, CDR1 is DFQATT, CDR2 SNEGSKA (reference sequence). This CDR3 comprises 16 residues. CDR3 protein: CSARPADRANTGELFF. The CDR3 DNA reads TGCAGTGCTAGGCCAGCGGACAGGGCGAACACCGGGGAGCTGTTTTTT.

In DNA form, the CDR3 reads TGTGCCTGGACAAAGGGACAGGGGGCCGGAGATACGCAGTATTTT. Protein sequence: CAWTKGQGAGDTQYF. The rearrangement links TRBV30 to TRBJ2-3; 12 positions match TRBD1. Germline-derived CDR1 and CDR2 are GTSNPN and SVGIG (reference sequence). The CDR3 totals 15 residues. After removal of 4 bases from V and 5 bases from J, the junction contained 7 bases not matched to a gene. Full variable domain (remainder filled in from reference TRBV30 and TRBJ2-3): SQTIHQWPATLVQPVGSPLSLECTVEGTSNPNLYWYRQAAGRGLQLLFYSVGIGQISSEVPQNLSASRPQDRQFILSSKKLLLSDSGFYLCAWTKGQGAGDTQYFGPGTRLTVL.

This clonotype was detected only once. A much bigger clone sits one base away, suggesting this may be a read error. This chain uses TRBV6-1 with TRBJ2-5; D gene unclear. This CDR3 is 13 amino acids long. V lost 3 bases, J lost 2 bases, and 7 bases lay in between. From germline, CDR1 is MNHNS and CDR2 SASEGT. CDR3 amino acids: CASSDQIQETQYF. CDR3 nucleotide sequence: TGTGCCAGCAGTGATCAAATACAAGAGACCCAGTACTTC.

This clonotype was seen ten or more times. This chain connects TRBV20-1 to TRBJ2-7; D unclear. V was cut by 2 bases and J by 1 base, with 12 bases left in between. Germline CDR1 reads DFQATT; CDR2 reads SNEGSKA (reference sequence). This CDR3 contains 14 residues. As DNA, the CDR3 is TGCAGTGCTAGAAGTCAGCTAATTTCCTACGAGCAGTACTTC. Its translation: CSARSQLISYEQYF.

This clonotype was detected ten times or more. This chain connects TRBV7-2 to TRBJ2-3; 7 bases fit TRBD2. V shed 5 bases and J 2 bases; nucleotides not matched to a gene: 13. CDR3 length equals 17 residues. Germline CDR1 SGHTA, CDR2 FQGNSA. The CDR3 nucleotides are TGTGCCAGCAGCACCCTCGGGAGGCCAAGAAACACAGATACGCAGTATTTT. Its protein product is CASSTLGRPRNTDTQYF.

The chain uses TRBV15 and TRBJ1-5; D gene unclear. Germline V gene data show CDR1 as LNHNV and CDR2 as YYDKDF (reference sequence). This CDR3 has 15 residues. The V and J ends lost 0 bases and 7 bases respectively, with 13 bases between them. The CDR3 nucleotides read TGTGCCACCAGCAGAGAGTCCCCTGGGAGCCAGCCCCAGCATTTT. Its translation: CATSRESPGSQPQHF.

The chain recombines TRBV28 with TRBJ2-5; D not resolved. The CDR3 has 16 amino acids. The germline V gene encodes CDR1 MDHEN and CDR2 SYDVKM. Trimming removed 1 base from V and 0 bases from J, with 12 bases in between. The CDR3 is CASSLSVQMYQETQYF. The CDR3 region has the DNA TGTGCCAGCAGTTTATCAGTACAGATGTACCAAGAGACCCAGTACTTC.

This clonotype appeared many times. The rearrangement links TRBV12-3 or TRBV12-4 to TRBJ2-3, with 7 bases lining up with TRBD2. V dropped 8 bases and J dropped 0; count of bases not matched to a gene: 5. The CDR3 has 14 residues. The CDR3 is CASQTSRSTDTQYF. DNA of the CDR3: TGTGCCAGCCAGACTAGCCGTAGCACAGATACGCAGTATTTT.

This clonotype showed up just a few times. CDR3 coding DNA: TGTGCCAGCAACGCCGGGAGGGAGACCCAGTACTTC. Protein: CASNAGRETQYF. The chain employs TRBV5-5 and TRBJ2-5, with 7 positions matching TRBD2. The CDR3 totals 12 residues. Germline loops: CDR1 SGHKS, CDR2 YYEKEE (reference sequence). The V gene end was trimmed by 6 bases and the J gene end by 5 bases; junction bases not matched to a gene: 4.

About this clonotype: The conserved phenylalanine or tryptophan normally closing the CDR3 is absent here, so this likely arose from a read error. This chain uses TRBV5-1 with TRBJ2-5; unclear D gene. Trimming removed 1 base from V and 5 bases from J, with 3 bases in between. This CDR3 comprises 11 residues. CDR1 and CDR2 from the germline V gene are SGHRS and YFSETQ. CDR3 sequence: CASSLSETQYI. In DNA, the CDR3 is TGCGCCAGCAGCTTGTCCGAGACCCAGTACATC.

A few counts support this clonotype. This chain joins TRBV12-3 or TRBV12-4 and TRBJ1-5; D perhaps matches TRBD1 (5 bases). The CDR3 consists of 13 residues. V was cut by 6 bases and J by 3 bases, with 9 bases left in between. The CDR3: CASSTGLNQPQHF. In DNA form, the CDR3 reads TGTGCCAGCAGCACGGGGCTCAATCAGCCCCAGCATTTT.

Only a few counts were recorded for this clonotype. Since a much larger clone is just one base distant, this may be a read error. The chain carries TRBV5-1 and TRBJ2-1, with 8 bases lining up with TRBD2. The end of the DNA is better explained by TRBJ2-7, so the J call may be wrong. In germline, CDR1 is SGHRS, CDR2 YFSETQ. This CDR3 region has 14 residues. CDR3 sequence (DNA): TGCGCCAGCAGCTTAGGACTAGCCTACAATGAGCAGTACTTC. Translated, it gives CASSLGLAYNEQYF.